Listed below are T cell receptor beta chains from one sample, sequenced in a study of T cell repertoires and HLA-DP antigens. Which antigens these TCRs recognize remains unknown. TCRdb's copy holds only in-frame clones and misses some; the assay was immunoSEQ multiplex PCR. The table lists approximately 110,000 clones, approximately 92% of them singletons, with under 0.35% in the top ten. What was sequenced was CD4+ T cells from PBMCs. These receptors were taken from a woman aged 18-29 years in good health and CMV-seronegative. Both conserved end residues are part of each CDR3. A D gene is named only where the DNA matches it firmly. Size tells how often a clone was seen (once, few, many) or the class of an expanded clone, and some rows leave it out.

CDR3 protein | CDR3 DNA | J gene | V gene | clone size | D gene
CASSPLGAGGPSEQFF | TGTGCCAGCAGCCCCCTCGGGGCGGGAGGGCCTAGTGAGCAGTTCTTC | TRBJ2-1 | TRBV7-9 | - | TRBD2
CASSVKGTSSSGELFF | TGTGCCAGCAGCGTAAAGGGGACTAGTTCGTCCGGGGAGCTGTTTTTT | TRBJ2-2 | TRBV9 | - | TRBD2
CASSEYRVRNTEAFF | TGTGCCAGCAGCGAGTACAGGGTTCGGAACACTGAAGCTTTCTTT | TRBJ1-1 | TRBV5-6 | - | -
CASSRGPQGLSGNTIYF | TGTGCCAGCAGCCGAGGCCCCCAGGGCCTCTCTGGAAACACCATATATTTT | TRBJ1-3 | TRBV4-2 | - | -
CASSFRRTQIGNEQFF | TGTGCCAGCAGTTTTCGTAGGACCCAAATAGGGAATGAGCAGTTCTTC | TRBJ2-1 | TRBV27 | few | -
CAWSGEKLFF | TGTGCCTGGAGCGGGGAAAAACTGTTTTTT | TRBJ1-4 | TRBV30 | - | -
CASGPGLDYEQYF | TGTGCCAGCGGGCCGGGACTAGACTACGAGCAGTACTTC | TRBJ2-7 | TRBV5-4 | once | TRBD2
CASGLGLLYNEQFF | TGTGCCAGCGGACTAGGGTTACTTTACAATGAGCAGTTCTTC | TRBJ2-1 | TRBV2 | - | TRBD2
CASSQLGLVGSGANVLTF | TGCGCCAGCAGCCAACTGGGACTAGTGGGGTCTGGGGCCAACGTCCTGACTTTC | TRBJ2-6 | TRBV4-1 | - | TRBD2
CASSFKTNTEAFF | TGTGCCAGCAGCTTCAAGACGAACACTGAAGCTTTCTTT | TRBJ1-1 | TRBV5-4 | - | -
CASSVGSGGRQETQYF | TGTGCCAGCAGCGTAGGCTCAGGGGGCCGACAAGAGACCCAGTACTTC | TRBJ2-5 | TRBV9 | - | TRBD1
CASSRGGNQPQHF | TGTGCCAGCAGCAGGGGTGGGAATCAGCCCCAGCATTTT | TRBJ1-5 | TRBV7-9 | - | -
CASSRLGGGNEKLFF | TGCGCCAGCAGCCGACTGGGGGGCGGGAATGAAAAACTGTTTTTT | TRBJ1-4 | TRBV5-1 | - | -
CAWSSPESNQPQHF | TGTGCCTGGAGTAGCCCGGAGAGCAATCAGCCCCAGCATTTT | TRBJ1-5 | TRBV30 | once | -
CASCRSGTAYNEQFF | TGTGCCAGCTGCCGGTCCGGGACAGCGTACAATGAGCAGTTCTTC | TRBJ2-1 | TRBV2 | once | TRBD1
CASTGIHSNQPQHF | TGCGCCAGTACAGGGATCCATAGCAATCAGCCCCAGCATTTT | TRBJ1-5 | TRBV10-2 | - | -